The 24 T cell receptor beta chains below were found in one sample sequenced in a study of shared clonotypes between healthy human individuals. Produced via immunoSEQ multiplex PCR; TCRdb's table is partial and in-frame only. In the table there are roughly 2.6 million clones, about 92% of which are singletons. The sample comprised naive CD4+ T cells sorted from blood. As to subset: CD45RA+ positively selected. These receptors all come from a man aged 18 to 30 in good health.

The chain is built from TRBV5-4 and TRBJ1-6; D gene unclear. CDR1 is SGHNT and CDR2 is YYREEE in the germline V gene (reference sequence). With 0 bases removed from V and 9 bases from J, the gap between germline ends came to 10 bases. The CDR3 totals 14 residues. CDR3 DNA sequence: TGTGCCAGCAGCTTGGCCTTCGGGGTTTCACCCCTCCACTTT. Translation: CASSLAFGVSPLHF.

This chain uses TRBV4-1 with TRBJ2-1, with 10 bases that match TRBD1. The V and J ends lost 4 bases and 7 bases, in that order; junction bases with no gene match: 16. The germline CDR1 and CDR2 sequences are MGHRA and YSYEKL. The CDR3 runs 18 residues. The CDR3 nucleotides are TGCGCCAGCAGCCTTTTCCCCATCCGGGACAGGGGTTTAAATGAGCAGTTCTTC. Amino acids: CASSLFPIRDRGLNEQFF.

The CDR3 spells CASSLMGAGGPNEQFF. The CDR3, as DNA: TGTGCCAGCAGCTTAATGGGGGCGGGAGGACCCAATGAGCAGTTCTTC. V and J are TRBV7-2 and TRBJ2-1; 8 nucleotides agree with TRBD2. The CDR3 loop spans 16 amino acids. Germline-derived CDR1 and CDR2 are SGHTA and FQGNSA. V lost 2 bases, J lost 6 bases, and 9 bases stayed unmatched.

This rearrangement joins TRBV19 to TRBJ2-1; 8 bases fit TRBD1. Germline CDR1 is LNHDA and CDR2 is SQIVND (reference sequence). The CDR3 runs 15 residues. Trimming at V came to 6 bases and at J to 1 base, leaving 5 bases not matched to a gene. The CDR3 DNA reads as TGTGCCAGTAGGGGGACAGGACCTTCCTACAATGAGCAGTTCTTC. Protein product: CASRGTGPSYNEQFF.

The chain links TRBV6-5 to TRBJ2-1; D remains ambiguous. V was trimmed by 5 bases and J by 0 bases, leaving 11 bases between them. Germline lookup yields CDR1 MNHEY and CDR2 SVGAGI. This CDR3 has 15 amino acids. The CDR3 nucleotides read TGTGCCAGCAGTCTCCGACTGAGCTCCTACAATGAGCAGTTCTTC. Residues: CASSLRLSSYNEQFF.

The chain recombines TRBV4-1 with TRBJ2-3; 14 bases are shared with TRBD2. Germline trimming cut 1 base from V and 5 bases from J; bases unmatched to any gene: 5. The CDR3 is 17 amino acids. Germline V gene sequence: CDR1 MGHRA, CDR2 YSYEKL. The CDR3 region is CASSQAGTSGSKDTQYF. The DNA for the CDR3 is TGCGCCAGCAGCCAAGCGGGGACTAGCGGGAGTAAAGATACGCAGTATTTT.

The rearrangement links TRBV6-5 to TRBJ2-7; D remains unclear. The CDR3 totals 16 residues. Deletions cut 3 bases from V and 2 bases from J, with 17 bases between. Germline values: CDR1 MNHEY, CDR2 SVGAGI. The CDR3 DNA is TGTGCCAGCAGTTATCGGGCCCACGGCGGCCCCTACGAGCAGTACTTC. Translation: CASSYRAHGGPYEQYF.

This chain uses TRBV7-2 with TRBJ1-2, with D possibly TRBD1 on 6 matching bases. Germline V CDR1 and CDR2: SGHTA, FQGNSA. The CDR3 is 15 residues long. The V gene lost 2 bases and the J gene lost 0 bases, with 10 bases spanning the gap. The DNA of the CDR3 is TGTGCCAGCAGCTTAAGACAGGCTACTAACTATGGCTACACCTTC. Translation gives CASSLRQATNYGYTF.

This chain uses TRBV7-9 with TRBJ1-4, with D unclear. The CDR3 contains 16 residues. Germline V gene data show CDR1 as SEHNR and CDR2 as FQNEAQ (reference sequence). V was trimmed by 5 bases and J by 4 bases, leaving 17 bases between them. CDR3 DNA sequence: TGTGCCAGCAGCCAGCGACTTGGTGGAGGTAATGAAAAACTGTTTTTT. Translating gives CASSQRLGGGNEKLFF.

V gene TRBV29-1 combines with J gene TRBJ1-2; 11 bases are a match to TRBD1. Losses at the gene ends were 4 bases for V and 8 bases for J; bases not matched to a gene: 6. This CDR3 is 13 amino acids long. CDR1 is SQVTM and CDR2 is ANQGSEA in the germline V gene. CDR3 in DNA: TGCAGCGTTGGGGGGACAGGGGGACACGGCTACACCTTC. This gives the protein CSVGGTGGHGYTF.

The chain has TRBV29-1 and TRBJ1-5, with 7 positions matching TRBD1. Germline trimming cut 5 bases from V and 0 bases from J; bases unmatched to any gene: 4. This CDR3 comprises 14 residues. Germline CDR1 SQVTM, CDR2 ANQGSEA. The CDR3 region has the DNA TGCAGCGTTTCCCGGGACAGTAGCAATCAGCCCCAGCATTTT. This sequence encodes CSVSRDSSNQPQHF.

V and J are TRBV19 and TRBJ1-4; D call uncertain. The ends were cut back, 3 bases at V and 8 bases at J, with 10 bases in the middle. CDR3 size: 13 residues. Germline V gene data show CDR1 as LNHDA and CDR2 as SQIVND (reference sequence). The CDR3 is CASSISVYEKLFF. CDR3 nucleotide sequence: TGTGCCAGTAGTATTTCGGTCTACGAAAAACTGTTTTTT.

The CDR3 protein is CASSLTDGSYSPLHF. CDR3 coding DNA: TGTGCCAGCAGCTTAACGGACGGTAGTTATTCACCCCTCCACTTT. The gene calls are TRBV7-9 and TRBJ1-6; D is unresolved. Germline CDR1 reads SEHNR; CDR2 reads FQNEAQ (reference sequence). This CDR3 spans 15 amino acids. The V and J ends lost 2 bases and 8 bases respectively, with 13 bases between them. Using reference TRBV7-9 and TRBJ1-6 for the parts outside the CDR3, the full variable domain is DTGVSQNPRHKITKRGQNVTFRCDPISEHNRLYWYRQTLGQGPEFLTYFQNEAQLEKSRLLSDRFSAERPKGSFSTLEIQRTEQGDSAMYLCASSLTDGSYSPLHFGNGTRLTVT.

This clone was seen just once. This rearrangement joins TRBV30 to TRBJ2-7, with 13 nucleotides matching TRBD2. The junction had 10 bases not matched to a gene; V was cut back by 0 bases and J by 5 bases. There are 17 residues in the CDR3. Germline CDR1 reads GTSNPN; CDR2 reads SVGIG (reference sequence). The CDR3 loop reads CAWSVRRTSGRMDEQYF. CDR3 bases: TGTGCCTGGAGTGTTCGGCGGACTAGCGGGAGAATGGACGAGCAGTACTTC.

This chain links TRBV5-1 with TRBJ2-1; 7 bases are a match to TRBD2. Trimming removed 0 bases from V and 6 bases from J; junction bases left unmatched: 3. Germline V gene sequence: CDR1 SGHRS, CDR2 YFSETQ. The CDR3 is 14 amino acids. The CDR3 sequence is CASSLGLAPNEQFF. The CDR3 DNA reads TGCGCCAGCAGCTTGGGACTAGCCCCCAATGAGCAGTTCTTC.

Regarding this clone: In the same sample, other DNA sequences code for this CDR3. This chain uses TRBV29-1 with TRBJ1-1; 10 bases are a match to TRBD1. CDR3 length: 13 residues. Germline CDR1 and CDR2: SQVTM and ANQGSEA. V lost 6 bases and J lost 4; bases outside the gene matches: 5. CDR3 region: CSVADRGLTEAFF. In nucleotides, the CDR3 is TGCAGCGTGGCTGACAGGGGGCTCACTGAAGCTTTCTTT.

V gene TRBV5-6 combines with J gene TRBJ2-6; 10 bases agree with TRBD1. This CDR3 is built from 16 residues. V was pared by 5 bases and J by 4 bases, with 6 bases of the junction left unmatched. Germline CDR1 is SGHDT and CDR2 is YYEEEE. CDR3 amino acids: CASRKGQGFGANVLTF. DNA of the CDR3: TGTGCCAGCAGAAAGGGACAGGGGTTCGGGGCCAACGTCCTGACTTTC.

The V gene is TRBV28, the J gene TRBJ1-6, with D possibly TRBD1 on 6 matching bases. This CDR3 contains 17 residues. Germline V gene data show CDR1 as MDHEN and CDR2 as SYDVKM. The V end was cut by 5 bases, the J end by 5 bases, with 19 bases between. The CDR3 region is CASSQPGGALNNSPLHF. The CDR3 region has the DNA TGTGCCAGCAGTCAGCCTGGGGGGGCCCTGAATAATTCACCCCTCCACTTT.

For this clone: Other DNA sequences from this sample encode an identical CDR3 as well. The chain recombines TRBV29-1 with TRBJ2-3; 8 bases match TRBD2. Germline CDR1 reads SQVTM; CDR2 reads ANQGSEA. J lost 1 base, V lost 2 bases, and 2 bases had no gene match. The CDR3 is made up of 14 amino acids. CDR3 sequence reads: CSVETSGRTDTQYF. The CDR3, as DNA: TGCAGCGTTGAAACTAGCGGTCGCACAGATACGCAGTATTTT.

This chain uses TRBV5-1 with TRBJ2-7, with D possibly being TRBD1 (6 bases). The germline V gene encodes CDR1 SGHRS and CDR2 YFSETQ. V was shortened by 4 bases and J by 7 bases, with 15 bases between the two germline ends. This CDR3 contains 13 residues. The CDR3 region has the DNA TGCGCCAGCAGCCTTGGGGACAACACAGAGCAGTACTTC. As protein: CASSLGDNTEQYF.

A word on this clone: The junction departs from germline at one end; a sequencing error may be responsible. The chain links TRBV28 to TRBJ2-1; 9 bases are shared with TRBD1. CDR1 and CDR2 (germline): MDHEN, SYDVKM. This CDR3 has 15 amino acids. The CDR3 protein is CASSFNRGPYNEQFF. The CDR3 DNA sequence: TGTGCCAGCAGTTTTAACAGGGGGCCCTATAATGAGCAGTTCTTC.

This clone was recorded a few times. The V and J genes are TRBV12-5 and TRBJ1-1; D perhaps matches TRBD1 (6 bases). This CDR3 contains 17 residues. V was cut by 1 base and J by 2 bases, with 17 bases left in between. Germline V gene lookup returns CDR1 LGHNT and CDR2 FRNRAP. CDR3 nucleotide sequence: TGTGCTAGTGGTTTGGGTGGTAAGGACAGCGTTAACACTGAAGCTTTCTTT. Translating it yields CASGLGGKDSVNTEAFF.

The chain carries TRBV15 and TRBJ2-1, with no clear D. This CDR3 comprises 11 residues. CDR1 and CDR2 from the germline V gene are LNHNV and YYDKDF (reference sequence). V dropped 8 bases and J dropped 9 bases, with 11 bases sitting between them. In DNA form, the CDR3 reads TGTGCCACCCAGAGAGAGTTTGAGCAGTTCTTC. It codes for CATQREFEQFF.

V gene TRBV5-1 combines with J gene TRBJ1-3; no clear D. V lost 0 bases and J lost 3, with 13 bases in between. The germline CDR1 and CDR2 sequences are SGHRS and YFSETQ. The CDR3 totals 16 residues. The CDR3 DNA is TGCGCCAGCAGCTTGGTCAGCGCACAATATGGAAACACCATATATTTT. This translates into CASSLVSAQYGNTIYF.